These T cell receptor beta chains were read from a single sample in a study of cytomegalovirus exposure and HLA in healthy donors. TCRdb keeps only in-frame clones here, not all; method: immunoSEQ multiplex PCR. The sample table includes about 130,000 clones. The sequencing input was PBMCs. The receptor source for this set is a man aged 40-50 years in good health and CMV-seronegative. Each CDR3 is given with its conserved first and last residue. The order of the fields is J gene, D gene, V gene, CDR3 protein, CDR3 DNA. A D gene is named only where the DNA matches it firmly.

TRBJ2-7	TRBD1	TRBV5-6	CASSGTGTGTYEQYF	TGTGCCAGCAGCGGAACCGGGACAGGGACCTACGAGCAGTACTTC
TRBJ2-2	TRBD2	TRBV2	CASSASSGRNTGELFF	TGTGCCAGCAGCGCCTCTAGCGGGAGGAACACCGGGGAGCTGTTTTTT
TRBJ2-5	TRBD2	TRBV5-4	CASSSGTSGKGTQYF	TGTGCCAGCAGCTCAGGGACTAGCGGGAAGGGGACCCAGTACTTC
TRBJ1-1	TRBD1	TRBV6-1	CASSVTGTANTEAFF	TGTGCCAGCAGTGTCACCGGGACAGCGAACACTGAAGCTTTCTTT
TRBJ1-4	.	TRBV9	CASSVDIGGWNEKLFF	TGTGCCAGCAGCGTAGATATTGGCGGGTGGAATGAAAAACTGTTTTTT
TRBJ2-7	.	TRBV10-2	CASSSGGQRNSYEQYF	TGCGCCAGCAGCTCTGGGGGACAACGAAACTCCTACGAGCAGTACTTC
TRBJ1-5	.	TRBV2	CASIEQGAKNQPQHF	TGTGCCAGCATCGAACAGGGAGCCAAGAATCAGCCCCAGCATTTT
TRBJ1-1	TRBD1	TRBV18	CASSPRTGDTEAFF	TGTGCCAGCTCACCTCGGACAGGGGACACTGAAGCTTTCTTT
TRBJ2-5	TRBD2	TRBV11-3	CASSLVSGRAETQYF	TGTGCCAGCAGCTTAGTGAGCGGGAGGGCGGAGACCCAGTACTTC
TRBJ2-2	TRBD1	TRBV6-6	CASILDRGNTGELFF	TGTGCCAGCATCCTAGACAGGGGGAACACCGGGGAGCTGTTTTTT
TRBJ1-2	.	TRBV9	CASSVDSGIGYTF	TGTGCCAGCAGCGTAGACTCGGGAATTGGCTACACCTTC